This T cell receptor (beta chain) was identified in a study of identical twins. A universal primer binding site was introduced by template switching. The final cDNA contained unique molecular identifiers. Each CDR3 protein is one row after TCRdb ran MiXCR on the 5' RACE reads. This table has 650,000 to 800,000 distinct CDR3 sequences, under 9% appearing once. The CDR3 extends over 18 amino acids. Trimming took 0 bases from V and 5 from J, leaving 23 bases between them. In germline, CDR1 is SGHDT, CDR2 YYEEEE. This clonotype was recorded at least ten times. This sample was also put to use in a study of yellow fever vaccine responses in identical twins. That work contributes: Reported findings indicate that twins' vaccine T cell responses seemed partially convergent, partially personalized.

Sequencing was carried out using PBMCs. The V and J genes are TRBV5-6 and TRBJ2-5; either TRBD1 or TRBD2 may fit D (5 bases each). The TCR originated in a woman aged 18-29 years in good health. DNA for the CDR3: TGTGCCAGCAGCTTGGCTATCGGGACCTCGTGGGGTCGTGAGACCCAGTACTTC. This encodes CASSLAIGTSWGRETQYF.